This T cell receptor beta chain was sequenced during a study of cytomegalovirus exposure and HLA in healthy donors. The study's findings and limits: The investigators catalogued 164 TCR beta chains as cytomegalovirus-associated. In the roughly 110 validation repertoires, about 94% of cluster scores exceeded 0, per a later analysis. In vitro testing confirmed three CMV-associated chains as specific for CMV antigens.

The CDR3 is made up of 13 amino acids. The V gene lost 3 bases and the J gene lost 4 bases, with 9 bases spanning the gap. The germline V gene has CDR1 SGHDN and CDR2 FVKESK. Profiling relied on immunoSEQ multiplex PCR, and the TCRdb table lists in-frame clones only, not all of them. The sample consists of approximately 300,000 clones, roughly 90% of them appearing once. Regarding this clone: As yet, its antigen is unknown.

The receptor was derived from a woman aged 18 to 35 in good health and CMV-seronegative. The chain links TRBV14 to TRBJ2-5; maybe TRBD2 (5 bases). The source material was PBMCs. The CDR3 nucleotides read TGTGCCAGCAGCCACTTCAGCGGAGAGACCCAGTACTTC. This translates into CASSHFSGETQYF. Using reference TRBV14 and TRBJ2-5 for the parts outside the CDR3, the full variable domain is EAGVTQFPSHSVIEKGQTVTLRCDPISGHDNLYWYRRVMGKEIKFLLHFVKESKQDESGMPNNRFLAERTGGTYSTLKVQPAELEDSGVYFCASSHFSGETQYFGPGTRLLVL.